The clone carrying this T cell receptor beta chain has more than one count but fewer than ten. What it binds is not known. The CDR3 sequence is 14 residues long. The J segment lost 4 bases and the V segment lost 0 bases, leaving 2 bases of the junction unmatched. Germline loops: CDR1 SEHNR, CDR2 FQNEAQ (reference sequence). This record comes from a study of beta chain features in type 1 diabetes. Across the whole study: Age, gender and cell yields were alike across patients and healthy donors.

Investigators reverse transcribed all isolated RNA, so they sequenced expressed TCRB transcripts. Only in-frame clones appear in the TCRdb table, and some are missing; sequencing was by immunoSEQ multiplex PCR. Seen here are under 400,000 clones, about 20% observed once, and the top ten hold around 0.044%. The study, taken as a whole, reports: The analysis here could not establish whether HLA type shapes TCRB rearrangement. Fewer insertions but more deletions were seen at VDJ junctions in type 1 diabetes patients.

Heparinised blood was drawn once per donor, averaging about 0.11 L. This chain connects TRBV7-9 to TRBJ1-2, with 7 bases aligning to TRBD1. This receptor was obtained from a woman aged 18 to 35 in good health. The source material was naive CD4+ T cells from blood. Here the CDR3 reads CASSLAGTVYGYTF. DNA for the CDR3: TGTGCCAGCAGCTTAGCTGGGACAGTCTATGGCTACACCTTC.